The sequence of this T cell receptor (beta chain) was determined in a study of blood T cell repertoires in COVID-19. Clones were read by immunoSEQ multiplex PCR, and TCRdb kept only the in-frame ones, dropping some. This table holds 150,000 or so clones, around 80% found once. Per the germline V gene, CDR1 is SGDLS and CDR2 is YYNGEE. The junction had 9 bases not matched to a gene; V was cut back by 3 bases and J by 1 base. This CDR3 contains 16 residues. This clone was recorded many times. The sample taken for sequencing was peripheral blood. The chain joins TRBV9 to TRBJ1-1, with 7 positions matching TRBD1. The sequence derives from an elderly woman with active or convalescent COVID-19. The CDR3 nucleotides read TGTGCCAGCAGCGGAAACAGGGGATTCAAGAACACTGAAGCTTTCTTT. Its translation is CASSGNRGFKNTEAFF.